This T cell receptor (beta chain) is drawn from a study of post-analysis software for immune sequencing data. Study-level background: Relapsing-remitting, secondary progressive and progressive-relapsing multiple sclerosis courses were included.

Study-wide results and limits: Those with multiple sclerosis, the patient group, showed significantly lower normalized Chao1 diversity than controls. Controls showed lower frequencies than patients for four to six TRBV segments, and TRBV5-6, TRBV5-1 and TRBV20-1 were among these. The authors found that F measure strongly co-clustered same-batch samples.

Germline V lookup: CDR1 LGHNA, CDR2 YNFKEQ. The CDR3 has 15 amino acids. The ends were cut back, 0 bases at V and 2 bases at J, with 11 bases in the middle. Unique-molecular-identifier-tagged TCR beta cDNA libraries were used. T cells numbering about 0.95 to 10 million gave rise to a few hundred thousand cDNA molecules. TCRdb reanalysed the PCR reads using MiXCR and keeps one entry per CDR3 protein. Of hundreds of thousands of distinct CDR3 sequences listed, 40% to 50% are singletons. This clonotype was detected only a few times. Its antigen is unidentified. The chain uses TRBV4-2 and TRBJ2-7; the D is unclear. This sequence originates from a girl aged 5 to 17 with multiple sclerosis. What was sequenced was blood. The CDR3 sequence is CASSQEEGYAYEQYF. For the CDR3, the DNA is TGTGCCAGCAGCCAAGAGGAAGGCTACGCCTACGAGCAGTACTTC.